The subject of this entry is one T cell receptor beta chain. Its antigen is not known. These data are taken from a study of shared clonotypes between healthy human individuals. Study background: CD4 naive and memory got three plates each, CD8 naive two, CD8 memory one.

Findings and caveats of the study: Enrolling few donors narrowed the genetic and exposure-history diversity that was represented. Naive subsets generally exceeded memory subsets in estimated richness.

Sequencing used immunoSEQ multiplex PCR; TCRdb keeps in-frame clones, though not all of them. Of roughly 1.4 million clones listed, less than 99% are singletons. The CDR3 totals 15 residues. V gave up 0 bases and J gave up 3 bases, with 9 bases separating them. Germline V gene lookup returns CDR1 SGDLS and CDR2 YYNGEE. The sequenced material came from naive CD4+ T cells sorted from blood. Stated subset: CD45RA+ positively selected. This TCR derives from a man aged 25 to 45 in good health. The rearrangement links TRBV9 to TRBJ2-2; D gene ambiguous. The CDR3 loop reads CASSVGGGYTGELFF. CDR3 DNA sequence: TGTGCCAGCAGCGTAGGGGGTGGTTACACCGGGGAGCTGTTTTTT.